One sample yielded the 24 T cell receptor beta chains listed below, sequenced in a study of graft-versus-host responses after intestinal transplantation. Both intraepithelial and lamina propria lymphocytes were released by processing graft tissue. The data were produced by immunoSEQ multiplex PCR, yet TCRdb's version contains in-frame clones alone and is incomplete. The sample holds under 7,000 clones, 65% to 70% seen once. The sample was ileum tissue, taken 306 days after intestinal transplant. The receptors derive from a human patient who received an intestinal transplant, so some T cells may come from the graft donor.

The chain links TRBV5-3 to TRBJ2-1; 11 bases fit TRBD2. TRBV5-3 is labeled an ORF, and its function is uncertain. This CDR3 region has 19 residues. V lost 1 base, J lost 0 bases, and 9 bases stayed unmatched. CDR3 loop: CARSLTDPTSGDSYNEQFF. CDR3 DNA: TGTGCCAGAAGCTTGACGGACCCGACTAGCGGGGACTCCTACAATGAGCAGTTCTTC.

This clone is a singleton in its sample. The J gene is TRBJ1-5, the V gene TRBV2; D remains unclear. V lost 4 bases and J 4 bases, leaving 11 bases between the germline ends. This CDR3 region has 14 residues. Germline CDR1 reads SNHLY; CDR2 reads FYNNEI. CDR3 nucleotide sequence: TGTGCCAGCAGTGGACCAGGAGGGAATCAGCCCCAGCATTTT. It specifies CASSGPGGNQPQHF.

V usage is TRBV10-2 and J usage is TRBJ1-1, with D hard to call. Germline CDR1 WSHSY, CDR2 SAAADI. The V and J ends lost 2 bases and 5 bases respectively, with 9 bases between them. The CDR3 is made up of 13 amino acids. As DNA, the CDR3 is TGCGCCAGCAGTGAGGGGGTGGGGACTGAAGCTTTCTTT. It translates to CASSEGVGTEAFF.

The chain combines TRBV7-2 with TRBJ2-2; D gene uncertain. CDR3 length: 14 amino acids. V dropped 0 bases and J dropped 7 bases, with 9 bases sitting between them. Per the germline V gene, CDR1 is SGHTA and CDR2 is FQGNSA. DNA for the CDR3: TGTGCCAGCAGCTTAGCGCGCCAGCACGGGGAGCTGTTTTTT. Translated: CASSLARQHGELFF.

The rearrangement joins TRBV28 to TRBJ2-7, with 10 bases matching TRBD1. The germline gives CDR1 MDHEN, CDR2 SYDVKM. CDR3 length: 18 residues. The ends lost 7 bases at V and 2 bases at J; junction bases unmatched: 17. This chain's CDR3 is CASTTCTAGQGITYEQYF. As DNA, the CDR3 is TGTGCCAGCACGACTTGCACCGCGGGACAGGGGATCACCTACGAGCAGTACTTC.

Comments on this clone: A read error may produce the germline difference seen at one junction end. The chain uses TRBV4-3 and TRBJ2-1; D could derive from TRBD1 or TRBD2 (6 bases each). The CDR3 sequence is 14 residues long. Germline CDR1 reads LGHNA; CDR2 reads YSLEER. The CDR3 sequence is CASSQDRPGDSRIF. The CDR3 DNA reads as TGCGCCAGCAGCCAAGATCGACCAGGGGACTCACGTATCTTC.

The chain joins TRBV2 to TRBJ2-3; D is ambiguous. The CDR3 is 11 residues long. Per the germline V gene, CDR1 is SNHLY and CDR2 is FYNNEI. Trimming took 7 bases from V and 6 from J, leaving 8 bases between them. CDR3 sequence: CASTLADTQYF. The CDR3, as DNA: TGTGCCAGCACCTTGGCCGATACGCAGTATTTT.

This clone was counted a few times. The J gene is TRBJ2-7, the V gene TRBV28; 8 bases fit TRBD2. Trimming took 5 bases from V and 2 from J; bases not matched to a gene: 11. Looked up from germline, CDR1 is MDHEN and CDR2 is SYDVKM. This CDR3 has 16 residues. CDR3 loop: CASSLIRAGVAYEQYF. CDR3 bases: TGTGCCAGCAGTCTTATACGAGCGGGAGTAGCCTACGAGCAGTACTTC.

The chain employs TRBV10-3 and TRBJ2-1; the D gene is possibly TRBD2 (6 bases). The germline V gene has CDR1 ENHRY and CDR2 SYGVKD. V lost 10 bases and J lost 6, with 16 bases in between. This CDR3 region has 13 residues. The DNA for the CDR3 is TGTGCCAGCCGGGACTCCCTTTCCAATGAGCAGTTCTTC. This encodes CASRDSLSNEQFF.

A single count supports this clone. This chain's CDR3 is CASSPPRAWTGVGYTF. The CDR3 DNA reads TGCGCCAGCAGCCCACCCCGAGCTTGGACAGGGGTCGGCTACACCTTC. The chain couples TRBV5-1 to TRBJ1-2; 9 bases fit TRBD1. The CDR3 is 16 amino acids. The ends lost 4 bases at V and 8 bases at J; junction bases unmatched: 15. The germline V gene encodes CDR1 SGHRS and CDR2 YFSETQ.

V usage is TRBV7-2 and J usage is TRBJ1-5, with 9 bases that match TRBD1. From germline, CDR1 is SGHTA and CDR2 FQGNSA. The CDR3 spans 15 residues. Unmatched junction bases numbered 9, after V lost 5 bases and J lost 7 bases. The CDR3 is CASSEGTGRNQPQHF. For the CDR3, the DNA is TGTGCCAGCAGCGAAGGGACAGGGAGAAACCAGCCCCAGCATTTT.

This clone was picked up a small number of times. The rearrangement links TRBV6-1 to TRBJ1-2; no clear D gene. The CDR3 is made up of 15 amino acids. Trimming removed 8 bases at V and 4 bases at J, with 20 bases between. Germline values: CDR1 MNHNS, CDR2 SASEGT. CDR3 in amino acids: CASGTLSQRPYGYTF. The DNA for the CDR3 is TGTGCCAGCGGTACTCTCTCGCAGCGTCCCTATGGCTACACCTTC.

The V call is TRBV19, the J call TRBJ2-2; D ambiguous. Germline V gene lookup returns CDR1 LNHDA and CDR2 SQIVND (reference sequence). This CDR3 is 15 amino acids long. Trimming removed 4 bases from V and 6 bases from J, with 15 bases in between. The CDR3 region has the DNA TGTGCCAGTAGTACCCTAAAAACCCATCCCGGGGAGCTGTTTTTT. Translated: CASSTLKTHPGELFF.

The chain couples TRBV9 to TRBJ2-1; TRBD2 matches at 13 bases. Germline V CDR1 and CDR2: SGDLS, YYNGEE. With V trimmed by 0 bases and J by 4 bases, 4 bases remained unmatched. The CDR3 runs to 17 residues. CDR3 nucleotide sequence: TGTGCCAGCAGCGTAGATCGGACTAGCGGGGGATACAATGAGCAGTTCTTC. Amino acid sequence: CASSVDRTSGGYNEQFF.

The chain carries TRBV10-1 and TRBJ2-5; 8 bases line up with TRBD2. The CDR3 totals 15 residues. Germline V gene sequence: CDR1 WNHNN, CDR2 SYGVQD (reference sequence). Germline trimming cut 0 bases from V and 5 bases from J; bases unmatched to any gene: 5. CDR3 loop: CASSESGIAGETQYF. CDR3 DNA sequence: TGCGCCAGCAGTGAGTCGGGGATAGCGGGGGAGACCCAGTACTTC.

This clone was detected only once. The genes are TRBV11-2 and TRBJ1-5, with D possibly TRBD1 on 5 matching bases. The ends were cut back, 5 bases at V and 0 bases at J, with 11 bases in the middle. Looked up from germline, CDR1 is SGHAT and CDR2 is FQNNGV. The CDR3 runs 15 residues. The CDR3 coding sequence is TGTGCCAGCAGCCCAGGGACTTTTAGCAATCAGCCCCAGCATTTT. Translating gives CASSPGTFSNQPQHF.

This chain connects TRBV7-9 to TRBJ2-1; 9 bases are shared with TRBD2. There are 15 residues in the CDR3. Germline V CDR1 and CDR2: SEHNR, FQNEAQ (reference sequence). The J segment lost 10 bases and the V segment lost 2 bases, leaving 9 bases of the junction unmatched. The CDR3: CASSLRLAGPYEQFF. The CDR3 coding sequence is TGTGCCAGCAGCTTACGCCTAGCGGGGCCTTACGAGCAGTTCTTC.

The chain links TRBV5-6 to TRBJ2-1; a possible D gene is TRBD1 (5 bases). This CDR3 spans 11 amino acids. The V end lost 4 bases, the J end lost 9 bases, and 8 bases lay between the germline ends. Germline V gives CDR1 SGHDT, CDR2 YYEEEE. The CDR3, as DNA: TGTGCCAGCAGCCAACAGGTTGAGCAGTTCTTC. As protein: CASSQQVEQFF.

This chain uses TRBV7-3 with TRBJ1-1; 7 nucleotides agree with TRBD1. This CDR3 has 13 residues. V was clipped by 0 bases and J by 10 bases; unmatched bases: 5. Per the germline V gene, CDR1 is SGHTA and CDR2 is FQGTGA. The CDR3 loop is CASSLTLQGTAFF. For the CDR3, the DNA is TGTGCCAGCAGCTTAACCCTACAGGGGACAGCTTTCTTT.

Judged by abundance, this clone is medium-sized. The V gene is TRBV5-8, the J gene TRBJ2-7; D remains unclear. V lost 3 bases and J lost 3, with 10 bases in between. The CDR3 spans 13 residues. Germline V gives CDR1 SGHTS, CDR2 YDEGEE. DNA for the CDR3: TGTGCCAGCAGCTCTCTGGGGTTCTACGAGCAGTACTTC. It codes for CASSSLGFYEQYF.

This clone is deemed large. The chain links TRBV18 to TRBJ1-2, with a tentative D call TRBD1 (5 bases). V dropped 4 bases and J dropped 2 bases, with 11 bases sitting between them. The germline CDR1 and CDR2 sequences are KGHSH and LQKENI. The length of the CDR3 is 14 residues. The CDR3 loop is CASSLDSANYGYTF. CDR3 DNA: TGTGCCAGCTCACTAGACAGTGCCAACTATGGCTACACCTTC.

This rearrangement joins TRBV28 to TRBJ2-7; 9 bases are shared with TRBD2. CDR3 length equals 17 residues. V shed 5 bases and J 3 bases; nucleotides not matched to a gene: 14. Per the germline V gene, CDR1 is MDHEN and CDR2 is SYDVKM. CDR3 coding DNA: TGTGCCAGCAGTCCCGCCTCCCCCGGGACTAGCCTCTACGAGCAGTACTTC. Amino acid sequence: CASSPASPGTSLYEQYF.

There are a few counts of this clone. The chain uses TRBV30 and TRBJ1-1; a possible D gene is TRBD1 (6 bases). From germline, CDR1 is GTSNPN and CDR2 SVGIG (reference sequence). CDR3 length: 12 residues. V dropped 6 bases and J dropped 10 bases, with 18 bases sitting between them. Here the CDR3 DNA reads TGTGCCTGCGACAGGCCAAGGAGGGGAGCTTTCTTT. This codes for CACDRPRRGAFF.

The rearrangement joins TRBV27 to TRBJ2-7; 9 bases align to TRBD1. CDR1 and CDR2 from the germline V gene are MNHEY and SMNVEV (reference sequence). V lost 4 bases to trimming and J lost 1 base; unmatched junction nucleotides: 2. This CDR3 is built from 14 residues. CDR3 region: CASSWTGVSYEQYF. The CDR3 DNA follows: TGTGCCAGCAGTTGGACAGGGGTATCCTACGAGCAGTACTTC.